Following are 8 T cell receptor beta chains from one sample sequenced in a study of blood T cell repertoires in COVID-19. Repertoires were generated with immunoSEQ multiplex PCR, while TCRdb's copy carries only in-frame clones and drops some. This sample has 180,000 or so clones, with 84% found just once. Material for sequencing was peripheral blood. These receptors were obtained from a man in his forties who had recovered from COVID-19.

The V call is TRBV5-4, the J call TRBJ2-5, with 8 bases that match TRBD2. From germline, CDR1 is SGHNT and CDR2 YYREEE (reference sequence). The CDR3 length is 15 residues. The junction had 7 bases not matched to a gene; V was cut back by 2 bases and J by 4 bases. CDR3 in amino acids: CASSLGAGGAETQYF. The CDR3 DNA is TGTGCCAGCAGCTTAGGGGCGGGGGGCGCAGAGACCCAGTACTTC. Complete variable domain (other parts from reference TRBV5-4 and TRBJ2-5): ETGVTQSPTHLIKTRGQQVTLRCSSQSGHNTVSWYQQALGQGPQFIFQYYREEENGRGNFPPRFSGLQFPNYSSELNVNALELDDSALYLCASSLGAGGAETQYFGPGTRLLVL.

V usage is TRBV10-3 and J usage is TRBJ1-6; 8 bases align to TRBD1. Unmatched junction bases numbered 0, after V lost 8 bases and J lost 0 bases. In germline, CDR1 is ENHRY, CDR2 SYGVKD. The CDR3 loop spans 14 amino acids. DNA for the CDR3: TGTGCCATCGGGACAGGCTCCTATAATTCACCCCTCCACTTT. Translating gives CAIGTGSYNSPLHF.

The genes are TRBV7-9 and TRBJ2-7; a weak D match, TRBD1 (5 bases). Germline values: CDR1 SEHNR, CDR2 FQNEAQ (reference sequence). V was cut by 6 bases and J by 5 bases, with 20 bases left in between. The CDR3 totals 15 residues. The CDR3 DNA reads TGTGCCAGCAGATTCCGGAAAGGGGTTGGGGACGAGCAGTACTTC. Protein sequence: CASRFRKGVGDEQYF.

This clone has only one observation. The chain uses TRBV6-2 or TRBV6-3 and TRBJ2-2, with D maybe TRBD2 (6 bases). The CDR3 covers 16 residues. The V end was cut by 2 bases, the J end by 4 bases, with 14 bases between. Germline V gives CDR1 MNHEY, CDR2 SVGEGT. CDR3: CASSYRGTGGTGELFF. In nucleotides, the CDR3 is TGTGCCAGCAGTTACCGCGGGACCGGTGGCACCGGGGAGCTGTTTTTT.

The chain is built from TRBV7-3 and TRBJ2-1; no reliable D call. The CDR3 is 15 residues long. V shed 2 bases and J shed 0 bases, with 8 bases lying between them. The germline CDR1 and CDR2 sequences are SGHTA and FQGTGA. The CDR3 here is CASSLELSSYNEQFF. Here the CDR3 DNA reads TGTGCCAGCAGCTTAGAGTTAAGCTCCTACAATGAGCAGTTCTTC.

The rearrangement links TRBV7-9 to TRBJ2-5; D remains unclear. V dropped 1 base and J dropped 3 bases, with 3 bases sitting between them. There are 12 residues in the CDR3. Germline V gene lookup returns CDR1 SEHNR and CDR2 FQNEAQ (reference sequence). CDR3 nucleotide sequence: TGTGCCAGCAGCTTAGACAAAGAGACCCAGTACTTC. Protein product: CASSLDKETQYF.

This chain connects TRBV28 to TRBJ1-5; 9 nucleotides align to TRBD1. Trimming cost V 6 bases and J 6 bases; bases outside gene matches: 9. The germline V gene encodes CDR1 MDHEN and CDR2 SYDVKM. The CDR3 extends over 15 amino acids. CDR3 amino acids: CASRFRDRDGQPQHF. The CDR3 DNA reads TGTGCCAGCAGATTCCGGGACAGGGACGGTCAGCCCCAGCATTTT.

The sample holds one count of this clone. This chain links TRBV7-8 with TRBJ1-1; D gene uncertain. CDR1 is SGHVS, CDR2 FQNEAQ, per germline. With 1 base removed from V and 1 base from J, the gap between germline ends came to 7 bases. The length of the CDR3 is 14 residues. In DNA, the CDR3 is TGTGCCAGCAGCTTAGGACCGGGGAACACTGAAGCTTTCTTT. As protein: CASSLGPGNTEAFF.